This passage covers 31 T cell receptor beta chains from one sample sequenced in a study of response to subunit inactivated influenza vaccine. TCRdb passed the RT-PCR reads through MiXCR, listing each CDR3 protein once. The sample consists of a few hundred thousand distinct CDR3 sequences, 12% to 15% of them appearing once. This specimen consisted of PBMCs from blood, obtained 11 to 12 days after vaccination. The receptor source for this set is a man aged 50-60 years who received an inactivated influenza vaccine.

A few counts support this clonotype. This chain joins TRBV4-3 and TRBJ1-2; D perhaps matches TRBD1 (5 bases). V lost 0 bases to trimming and J lost 3 bases, with 11 bases between them. This CDR3 region has 15 residues. CDR1 and CDR2 (germline): LGHNA, YSLEER. The CDR3 sequence is CASSQDTGYYYGYTF. The CDR3 nucleotides read TGCGCCAGCAGCCAAGATACAGGCTACTACTATGGCTACACCTTC.

V and J are TRBV5-2 and TRBJ1-4; the table's D call, TRBD1, has no DNA check behind it. TRBV5-2 is termed a pseudogene. The CDR3 runs 14 residues. CDR3 residues: CAMGPGILCEKLFF. As DNA, the CDR3 is TGTGCCATGGGCCCCGGGATCCTCTGCGAAAAACTGTTTTTT.

The V and J genes are TRBV7-2 and TRBJ2-1; TRBD1 agrees at 7 bases. The CDR3 loop spans 16 amino acids. V shed 2 bases and J 10 bases; nucleotides not matched to a gene: 14. Per germline, CDR1 SGHTA and CDR2 FQGNSA. The CDR3 DNA follows: TGTGCCAGCAGCTTATCCTCCCCCTATAGGGGGCCGGAGCAGTTCTTC. Its protein is CASSLSSPYRGPEQFF.

The chain is built from TRBV5-1 and TRBJ1-4; D ambiguous. V shed 4 bases and J shed 0 bases, with 7 bases lying between them. The CDR3 has 14 amino acids. CDR1 SGHRS and CDR2 YFSETQ come from the germline V gene. The CDR3 DNA sequence: TGCGCCAGCAGCGAAACTGCAACTAATGAAAAACTGTTTTTT. It yields the protein CASSETATNEKLFF.

This clonotype was recorded many times. The rearrangement links TRBV12-3 or TRBV12-4 to TRBJ2-3, with D possibly TRBD1 on 5 matching bases. Trimming shortened V by 10 bases and J by 0 bases, and 14 bases separated the two germline ends. This CDR3 contains 14 residues. As DNA, the CDR3 is TGTGCCACCAAGACAGCCGCTAGCACAGATACGCAGTATTTT. Its protein is CATKTAASTDTQYF.

The chain carries TRBV28 and TRBJ1-3; D is unclear. The CDR3 is 15 amino acids. The V and J ends lost 7 bases and 0 bases respectively, with 13 bases between them. Germline V gene lookup returns CDR1 MDHEN and CDR2 SYDVKM. CDR3 loop: CASKPLRTSGNTIYF. In DNA, the CDR3 is TGTGCCAGCAAACCGTTACGAACCTCTGGAAACACCATATATTTT.

This clonotype was seen a handful of times. V and J are TRBV5-1 and TRBJ2-3, with 9 bases matching TRBD1. V dropped 8 bases and J dropped 2; count of bases not matched to a gene: 9. The CDR3 loop spans 15 amino acids. Germline V lookup: CDR1 SGHRS, CDR2 YFSETQ. The CDR3 protein is CASYRGQGNTDTQYF. The CDR3 region has the DNA TGCGCCAGTTACCGAGGACAGGGGAACACAGATACGCAGTATTTT.

This clonotype was found a few times. The chain recombines TRBV29-1 with TRBJ1-2; D remains ambiguous. CDR3 size: 13 residues. CDR1 is SQVTM, CDR2 ANQGSEA, per germline. Trimming removed 4 bases from V and 0 bases from J, with 9 bases in between. The CDR3 DNA sequence: TGCAGCGTTGCCGCGGGCTCTAACTATGGCTACACCTTC. As protein: CSVAAGSNYGYTF.

In this sample, this clonotype turned up once. The V and J genes are TRBV7-9 and TRBJ2-5, with a tentative D call TRBD1 (5 bases). The CDR3 is 14 residues long. Trimming stripped 2 bases from V and 5 bases from J, with 12 bases between. The germline gives CDR1 SEHNR, CDR2 FQNEAQ (reference sequence). The CDR3: CASSLRRGLETQYF. The DNA of the CDR3 is TGTGCCAGCAGCTTAAGAAGGGGCCTGGAGACCCAGTACTTC. Variable domain in full (rest from reference TRBV7-9 and TRBJ2-5): DTGVSQNPRHKITKRGQNVTFRCDPISEHNRLYWYRQTLGQGPEFLTYFQNEAQLEKSRLLSDRFSAERPKGSFSTLEIQRTEQGDSAMYLCASSLRRGLETQYFGPGTRLLVL.

In this sample, this clonotype turned up a few times. This chain uses TRBV7-6 with TRBJ2-5; TRBD2 matches 9 bases. The CDR3 loop spans 15 amino acids. The V gene's germline CDR1 is SGHVS and CDR2 FNYEAQ. The J segment lost 4 bases and the V segment lost 3 bases, leaving 6 bases of the junction unmatched. CDR3 sequence: CASSLLAGMVETQYF. CDR3 nucleotides: TGTGCCAGCAGCTTGCTAGCGGGAATGGTAGAGACCCAGTACTTC.

This chain uses TRBV5-4 with TRBJ2-2; D is unclear. Per germline, CDR1 SGHNT and CDR2 YYREEE (reference sequence). V lost 6 bases, J lost 3 bases, and 9 bases lay in between. The CDR3 totals 13 residues. CDR3 protein: CASTQIHTGELFF. As DNA, the CDR3 is TGTGCCAGCACCCAAATTCACACCGGGGAGCTGTTTTTT.

This clonotype was detected only a few times. The chain recombines TRBV19 with TRBJ1-5; TRBD1 is a possible D gene (6 bases). V lost 4 bases and J lost 3, with 16 bases in between. This CDR3 comprises 16 residues. Germline V gene lookup returns CDR1 LNHDA and CDR2 SQIVND (reference sequence). Written as DNA, the CDR3 is TGTGCCAGTAGTAAGGGGGGAGGGGCCCCCAATCAGCCCCAGCATTTT. Translating it yields CASSKGGGAPNQPQHF.

This clonotype was observed a handful of times. The chain joins TRBV5-6 to TRBJ1-1, with D perhaps TRBD1 (5 bases). In germline, CDR1 is SGHDT, CDR2 YYEEEE. Trimming pared 4 bases from V and 2 bases from J, leaving 18 bases between. The CDR3 sequence is 16 residues long. The CDR3 DNA reads TGTGCCAGCAGCCTCCCGCCGACAGCGATAAACACTGAAGCTTTCTTT. The encoded protein is CASSLPPTAINTEAFF.

V is TRBV20-1 and J is TRBJ2-3, with D perhaps TRBD1 or TRBD2 (5 bases each). V was trimmed by 2 bases and J by 4 bases, leaving 13 bases between them. Germline V gene sequence: CDR1 DFQATT, CDR2 SNEGSKA (reference sequence). This CDR3 is built from 14 residues. This CDR3 is CSARQGDRADTQYF. The CDR3, as DNA: TGCAGTGCTAGACAGGGAGATAGGGCAGATACGCAGTATTTT.

V usage is TRBV6-5 and J usage is TRBJ2-3; the D gene is possibly TRBD1 (6 bases). Trimming removed 2 bases from V and 2 bases from J, with 20 bases in between. In germline, CDR1 is MNHEY, CDR2 SVGAGI. This CDR3 comprises 18 residues. The CDR3 loop is CASSYDKDHRVVTDTQYF. The CDR3 DNA reads as TGTGCCAGCAGTTACGACAAAGATCACAGGGTGGTCACAGATACGCAGTATTTT.

There are a few counts of this clonotype. The chain has TRBV4-2 and TRBJ2-7; 8 bases are shared with TRBD2. Germline CDR1 LGHNA, CDR2 YNFKEQ. The CDR3 covers 19 residues. Trimming took 1 base from V and 3 from J; bases not matched to a gene: 17. The CDR3 loop is CASSQVGGGPEALLYEQYF. CDR3 nucleotide sequence: TGTGCCAGCAGCCAAGTCGGCGGGGGGCCCGAAGCTCTCCTCTACGAGCAGTACTTC.

This chain uses TRBV7-9 with TRBJ1-2, with 12 bases fitting TRBD1. Germline loops: CDR1 SEHNR, CDR2 FQNEAQ (reference sequence). The ends lost 5 bases at V and 8 bases at J; junction bases unmatched: 6. The CDR3 sequence is 14 residues long. The CDR3 nucleotides read TGTGCCAGCAGCCGGGGACAGGGGGCGCGAGGCTACACCTTC. Translation: CASSRGQGARGYTF. The full variable domain, in which reference TRBV7-9 and TRBJ1-2 provide the parts outside the CDR3, is DTGVSQNPRHKITKRGQNVTFRCDPISEHNRLYWYRQTLGQGPEFLTYFQNEAQLEKSRLLSDRFSAERPKGSFSTLEIQRTEQGDSAMYLCASSRGQGARGYTFGSGTRLTVV.

This clonotype was seen at least ten times. The V gene is TRBV5-1, the J gene TRBJ1-1; TRBD1 is a possible D gene (5 bases). Trimming left V 1 base short and J 2 bases short, with 9 bases between. This CDR3 comprises 14 residues. Per germline, CDR1 SGHRS and CDR2 YFSETQ. The CDR3 nucleotides are TGCGCCAGCAGCTTGCAAGGGACTAACACTGAAGCTTTCTTT. Amino acids: CASSLQGTNTEAFF.

CDR3 loop: CASSLWEGGEQYF. DNA for the CDR3: TGTGCCAGCAGTTTATGGGAGGGCGGGGAGCAGTACTTC. This sequence joins TRBV27 and TRBJ2-7, with 7 bases matching TRBD2. The CDR3 has 13 residues. The germline V gene has CDR1 MNHEY and CDR2 SMNVEV (reference sequence). With V trimmed by 1 base and J by 7 bases, 4 bases remained unmatched.

This clonotype was counted ten times or more. The chain employs TRBV12-3 or TRBV12-4 and TRBJ2-5; 9 bases map to TRBD1. With V trimmed by 6 bases and J by 5 bases, 7 bases remained unmatched. There are 14 residues in the CDR3. The CDR3 DNA sequence: TGTGCCAGCAGCCAGACAGGGGGTGAGGAGACCCAGTACTTC. This translates into CASSQTGGEETQYF.

This clonotype was seen a handful of times. With a much larger clone just one base away, this may be a read error. This chain joins TRBV20-1 and TRBJ2-5; 10 positions agree with TRBD1. The CDR3 covers 14 residues. Germline CDR1 and CDR2: DFQATT and SNEGSKA (reference sequence). The CDR3 bases are TGCAGTGCCCGGGACAGGGGCCACCAAGATACCCAGTACTTC. Its translation is CSARDRGHQDTQYF.

The chain joins TRBV19 to TRBJ2-7; the D gene is possibly TRBD2 (5 bases). Trimming took off 4 bases at V and 4 bases at J, with 14 bases between the two ends. Per germline, CDR1 LNHDA and CDR2 SQIVND (reference sequence). CDR3 size: 14 residues. The CDR3 reads CASSTAGRSYEQYF. The CDR3 DNA sequence: TGTGCCAGTAGTACGGCGGGCCGATCTTACGAGCAGTACTTC.

The chain employs TRBV12-3 or TRBV12-4 and TRBJ1-4, with D perhaps TRBD1 (6 bases). V lost 5 bases and J 2 bases, leaving 15 bases between the germline ends. The CDR3 runs to 16 residues. CDR3 in amino acids: CASSPAHRVTNEKLFF. The CDR3 DNA is TGTGCCAGCAGTCCCGCTCACAGGGTGACTAATGAAAAACTGTTTTTT.

This rearrangement joins TRBV30 to TRBJ2-1; D gene unclear. This CDR3 has 12 amino acids. Germline CDR1 and CDR2: GTSNPN and SVGIG (reference sequence). Trimming cost V 1 base and J 7 bases, with 8 bases left between them. The CDR3 here is CAWSALRNEQFF. CDR3 nucleotide sequence: TGTGCCTGGAGTGCTCTCAGGAATGAGCAGTTCTTC.

The chain is built from TRBV20-1 and TRBJ2-3, with TRBD1 identical over 10 bases. Germline trimming cut 2 bases from V and 3 bases from J; bases unmatched to any gene: 5. Germline V gene data show CDR1 as DFQATT and CDR2 as SNEGSKA (reference sequence). The CDR3 spans 15 residues. The CDR3 is CSARRQGALTDTQYF. CDR3 sequence (DNA): TGCAGTGCTAGAAGACAGGGGGCGCTTACAGATACGCAGTATTTT.

The rearrangement uses TRBV9 and TRBJ2-7; 8 positions match TRBD1. Germline V gives CDR1 SGDLS, CDR2 YYNGEE. This CDR3 has 15 amino acids. Trimming at V came to 4 bases and at J to 4 bases, leaving 10 bases not matched to a gene. Written as DNA, the CDR3 is TGTGCCAGCAGCTTACGGACAGGGATGCTGTACGAGCAGTACTTC. The encoded protein is CASSLRTGMLYEQYF.

The chain is built from TRBV5-1 and TRBJ2-7; TRBD2 agrees at 8 bases. The ends lost 0 bases at V and 6 bases at J; junction bases unmatched: 8. The CDR3 covers 15 residues. Per germline, CDR1 SGHRS and CDR2 YFSETQ. CDR3 sequence reads: CASSLDTAGEGEQYF. CDR3 nucleotide sequence: TGCGCCAGCAGCTTGGACACAGCGGGAGAGGGCGAGCAGTACTTC.

This clonotype has a handful of counts. The chain links TRBV3-1 to TRBJ2-5; D is perhaps TRBD2 (7 bases). Germline assignment: CDR1 LGHDT and CDR2 YNNKEL (reference sequence). The CDR3 loop spans 14 amino acids. V was pared by 1 base and J by 6 bases, with 12 bases between. The CDR3, as DNA: TGTGCCAGCAGCCAAGGCGGGGGCGCGCAGACCCAGTACTTC. This codes for CASSQGGGAQTQYF.

This clonotype turned up a few times. This rearrangement joins TRBV7-2 to TRBJ2-5; the match to TRBD2 covers 9 bases. V shed 6 bases and J 4 bases; nucleotides not matched to a gene: 9. The CDR3 contains 15 residues. Germline V gene lookup returns CDR1 SGHTA and CDR2 FQGNSA. CDR3 sequence reads: CASSLSGLAGETQYF. CDR3 DNA sequence: TGTGCCAGCAGTTTATCGGGACTAGCTGGAGAGACCCAGTACTTC.

The table lists this clonotype with a few counts. In DNA form, the CDR3 reads TGCAGCGTTGAAACCGAAGGGGGGACAGGACTCTACGAGCAGTACTTC. It specifies CSVETEGGTGLYEQYF. The chain employs TRBV29-1 and TRBJ2-7; 8 bases line up with TRBD1. The CDR3 totals 16 residues. The V and J ends lost 2 bases and 3 bases, in that order; junction bases with no gene match: 12. Looked up from germline, CDR1 is SQVTM and CDR2 is ANQGSEA.

This chain connects TRBV12-3 or TRBV12-4 to TRBJ1-3, with D perhaps matching TRBD1 (5 bases). The CDR3 is 17 residues long. V was clipped by 4 bases and J by 4 bases, with 20 bases between them. Here the CDR3 reads CASSSLWGGVQGNTIYF. Written as DNA, the CDR3 is TGTGCCAGCAGTTCTCTTTGGGGAGGGGTCCAAGGAAACACCATATATTTT.